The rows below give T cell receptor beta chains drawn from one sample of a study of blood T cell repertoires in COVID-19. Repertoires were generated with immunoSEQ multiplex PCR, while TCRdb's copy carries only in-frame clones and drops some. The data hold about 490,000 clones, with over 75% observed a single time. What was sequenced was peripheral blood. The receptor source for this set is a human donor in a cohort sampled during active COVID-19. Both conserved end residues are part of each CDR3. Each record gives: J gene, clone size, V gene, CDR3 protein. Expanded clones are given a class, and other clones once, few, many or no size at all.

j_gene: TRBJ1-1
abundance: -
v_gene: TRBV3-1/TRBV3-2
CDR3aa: CASSQDQEGLNTEAFF

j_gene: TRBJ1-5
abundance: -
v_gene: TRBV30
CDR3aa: CAWSSTSNQPQHF

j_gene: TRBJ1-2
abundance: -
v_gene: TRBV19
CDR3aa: CASSPPGQGVDGYTF

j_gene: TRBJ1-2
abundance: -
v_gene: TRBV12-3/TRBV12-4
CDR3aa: CASSPANYGYTF

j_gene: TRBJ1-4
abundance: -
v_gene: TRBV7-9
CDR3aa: CASSPPALKQAEKLFF

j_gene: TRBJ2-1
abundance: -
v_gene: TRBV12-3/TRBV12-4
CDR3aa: CASIFGVGHEQFF

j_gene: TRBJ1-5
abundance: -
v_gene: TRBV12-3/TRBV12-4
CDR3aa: CASSRTIAEPQHF

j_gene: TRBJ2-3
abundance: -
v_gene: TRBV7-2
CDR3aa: CASRLGQSTDTQYF

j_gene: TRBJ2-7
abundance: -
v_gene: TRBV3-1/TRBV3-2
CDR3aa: CASSQDLGASSYEQYF

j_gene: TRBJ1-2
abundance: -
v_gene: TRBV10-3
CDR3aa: CAISESGATNYGYTF

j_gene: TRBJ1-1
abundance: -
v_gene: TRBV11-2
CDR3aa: CASSLDRHRTFF

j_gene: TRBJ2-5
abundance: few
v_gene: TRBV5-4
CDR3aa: CASRLAGATETQYF

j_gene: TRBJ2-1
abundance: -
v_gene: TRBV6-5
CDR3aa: CASSRGTGGNEQFF

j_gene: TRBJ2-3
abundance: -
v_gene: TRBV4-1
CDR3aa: CASSLEPLDRAPQYF

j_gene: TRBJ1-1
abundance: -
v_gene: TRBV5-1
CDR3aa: CASTVLTGSEAFF

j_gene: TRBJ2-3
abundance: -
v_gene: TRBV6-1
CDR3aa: CASSAQGLAGGLPQYF

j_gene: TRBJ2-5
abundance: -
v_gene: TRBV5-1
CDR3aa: CASSLSGDTQYF

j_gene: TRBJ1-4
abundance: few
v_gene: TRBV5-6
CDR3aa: CASSPGTAYEKLFF

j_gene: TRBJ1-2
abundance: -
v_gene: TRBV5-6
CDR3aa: CASSLALRQGADGYTF

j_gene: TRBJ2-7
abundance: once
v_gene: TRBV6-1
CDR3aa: CASSEELVPSGNYEQYF

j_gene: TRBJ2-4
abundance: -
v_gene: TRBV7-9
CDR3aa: CASSLALAGNIQYF

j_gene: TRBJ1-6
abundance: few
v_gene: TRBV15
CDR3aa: CATSARGGRNNSPLHF

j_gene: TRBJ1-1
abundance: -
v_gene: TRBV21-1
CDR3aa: CASSKGYGGTEMNTEAFF

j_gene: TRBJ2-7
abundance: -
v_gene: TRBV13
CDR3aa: CASSGRTGASYEQYF

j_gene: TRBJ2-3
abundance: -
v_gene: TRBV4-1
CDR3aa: CASSLSWGDGTDTQYF

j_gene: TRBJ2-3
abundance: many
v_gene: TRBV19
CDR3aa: CASSIRGGSGDTQYF

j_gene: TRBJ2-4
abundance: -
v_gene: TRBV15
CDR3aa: CATSTRGIQYF

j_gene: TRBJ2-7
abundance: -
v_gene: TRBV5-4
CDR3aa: CASSLGTSGFYEQYF

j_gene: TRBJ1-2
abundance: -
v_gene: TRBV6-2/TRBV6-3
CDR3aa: CASSYTYRGGGYTF

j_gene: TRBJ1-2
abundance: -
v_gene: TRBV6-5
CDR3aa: CASRLPGQIVSTF

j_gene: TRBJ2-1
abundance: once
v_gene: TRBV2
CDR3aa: CASSERTFGLGQFF

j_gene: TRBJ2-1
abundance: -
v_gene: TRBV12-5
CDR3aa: CASGSPLAGVYNEQFF

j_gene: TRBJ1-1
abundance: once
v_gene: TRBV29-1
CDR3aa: CSVSVHPNTEAFF

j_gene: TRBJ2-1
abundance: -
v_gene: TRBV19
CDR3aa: CASSPQPDTLGQFF

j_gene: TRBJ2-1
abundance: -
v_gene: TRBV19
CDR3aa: CASTPGATWDNEQFF

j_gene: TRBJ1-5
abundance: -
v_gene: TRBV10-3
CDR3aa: CAIRSGVNQPQHF

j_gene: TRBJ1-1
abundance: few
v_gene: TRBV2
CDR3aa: CASRGGLWDRGPWTEAFF

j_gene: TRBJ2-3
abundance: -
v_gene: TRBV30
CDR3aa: CAWSVWSSGRIDTQYF

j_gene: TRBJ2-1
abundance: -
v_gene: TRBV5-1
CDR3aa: CASSLATSEYYNEQFF

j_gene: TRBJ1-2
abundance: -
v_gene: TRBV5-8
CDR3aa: CASSPRRYGYTF

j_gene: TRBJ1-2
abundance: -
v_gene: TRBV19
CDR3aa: CASSIRGARVNYGYTF

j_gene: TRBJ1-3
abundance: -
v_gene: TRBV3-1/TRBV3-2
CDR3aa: CASSPRGGGSSGNTIYF

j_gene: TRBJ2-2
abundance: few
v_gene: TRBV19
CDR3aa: CATKGTANTGELFF

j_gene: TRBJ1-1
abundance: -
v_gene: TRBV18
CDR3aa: CASSQQGTEAFF

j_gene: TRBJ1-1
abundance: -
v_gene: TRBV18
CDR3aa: CASSPPGTGRAEAFF

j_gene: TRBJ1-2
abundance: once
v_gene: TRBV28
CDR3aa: CASSSGHLPVYGYTF

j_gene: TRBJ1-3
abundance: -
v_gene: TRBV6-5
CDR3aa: CASSYWLGSSGNTIYF